One sample yielded the 20 T cell receptor beta chains listed below, sequenced in a study of a mutant IDH1 vaccine in newly diagnosed glioma. Stated time point: baseline, week 1 (first vaccination visit). The treatment: pre-vaccination baseline after standard-of-care therapy. The data were produced by immunoSEQ multiplex PCR, yet TCRdb's version contains in-frame clones alone and is incomplete. Here the sample spans roughly 34,000 clones, about three quarters being singletons. The specimen comprised peripheral blood mononuclear cells (PBMCs), sampled from a glioma patient treated with radiotherapy, temozolomide or both. The origin of the receptors is a man aged 50 to 59 with glioma. Some clones in this sample may be carry-over from other donors' samples.

Only a few counts were recorded for this clone. This chain connects TRBV7-9 to TRBJ1-4; D gene uncertain. V was trimmed by 9 bases and J by 0 bases, leaving 8 bases between them. The germline gives CDR1 SEHNR, CDR2 FQNEAQ (reference sequence). The CDR3 is made up of 13 amino acids. The CDR3: CASTSATNEKLFF. CDR3 coding DNA: TGTGCCAGTACATCTGCAACTAATGAAAAACTGTTTTTT.

The chain joins TRBV6-4 to TRBJ1-1, with D possibly being TRBD1 (5 bases). The germline V gene encodes CDR1 MRHNA and CDR2 SNTAGT. The CDR3 spans 13 residues. Trimming removed 4 bases from V and 9 bases from J, with 15 bases in between. DNA of the CDR3: TGTGCCAGCAGTGCCGTAGAGGGGAGTCAAGCTTTCTTT. As protein: CASSAVEGSQAFF.

The chain combines TRBV7-9 with TRBJ2-7; D gene uncertain. In germline, CDR1 is SEHNR, CDR2 FQNEAQ (reference sequence). Trimming stripped 4 bases from V and 7 bases from J, with 14 bases between. The CDR3 has 13 amino acids. Here the CDR3 reads CASSYLFSGEQYF. CDR3 nucleotide sequence: TGTGCCAGCAGCTATCTGTTCTCTGGAGAGCAGTACTTC.

This rearrangement joins TRBV6-5 to TRBJ2-5; TRBD2 matches 9 bases. With 3 bases clipped from V and 2 bases from J, the junction kept 4 bases outside the gene matches. The CDR3 is made up of 15 amino acids. Germline V gives CDR1 MNHEY, CDR2 SVGAGI. The CDR3: CASSYLAGVQETQYF. In DNA form, the CDR3 reads TGTGCCAGCAGTTATTTAGCGGGGGTACAAGAGACCCAGTACTTC.

The chain combines TRBV12-5 with TRBJ1-5; D call uncertain. Trimming removed 1 base from V and 10 bases from J, with 8 bases in between. CDR3 length: 12 residues. CDR1 and CDR2 (germline): LGHNT, FRNRAP. The CDR3 nucleotides read TGTGCTAGTGGTTTGGAAAGAGGCCCCCAGCATTTT. Protein sequence: CASGLERGPQHF.

About this clone itself: This is likely an artifact of a read error, given a far larger clone one base away. The J gene is TRBJ2-5, the V gene TRBV14; D unclear. V was pared by 0 bases and J by 2 bases, with 13 bases between. The CDR3 loop spans 16 amino acids. Germline V gene sequence: CDR1 SGHDN, CDR2 FVKESK. CDR3: CASSQDFTRWQETQYF. The CDR3 nucleotides read TGTGCCAGCAGCCAAGATTTTACACGGTGGCAAGAGACCCAGTACTTC.

This chain's CDR3 is CASGRERDNEQFF. The CDR3 DNA reads as TGTGCCAGCGGGCGGGAGAGGGACAATGAGCAGTTCTTC. The rearrangement uses TRBV5-4 and TRBJ2-1; 7 bases line up with TRBD2. V shed 7 bases and J 5 bases; nucleotides not matched to a gene: 6. The CDR3 runs 13 residues. CDR1 is SGHNT and CDR2 is YYREEE in the germline V gene (reference sequence).

The chain couples TRBV11-3 to TRBJ1-1, with D possibly TRBD1 on 6 matching bases. Between the trimmed V and J ends, which lost 7 bases and 1 base, there was a span of 19 bases. The germline CDR1 and CDR2 sequences are SGHNT and YENEEA. CDR3 length equals 16 residues. CDR3 loop: CASIQGPGAKNTEAFF. CDR3 nucleotide sequence: TGTGCCAGCATCCAAGGCCCGGGGGCGAAGAACACTGAAGCTTTCTTT.

J is TRBJ1-1 and V is TRBV5-6, with D perhaps TRBD1 (5 bases). The length of the CDR3 is 15 residues. Germline V lookup: CDR1 SGHDT, CDR2 YYEEEE. V lost 2 bases to trimming and J lost 0 bases, with 11 bases between them. The CDR3 region is CASSFRVGLNTEAFF. Here the CDR3 DNA reads TGTGCCAGCAGCTTCAGGGTAGGGTTGAACACTGAAGCTTTCTTT. The whole variable domain, filled in from reference TRBV5-6 and TRBJ1-1, reads DAGVTQSPTHLIKTRGQQVTLRCSPKSGHDTVSWYQQALGQGPQFIFQYYEEEERQRGNFPDRFSGHQFPNYSSELNVNALLLGDSALYLCASSFRVGLNTEAFFGQGTRLTVV.

The chain recombines TRBV25-1 with TRBJ1-1, with D perhaps TRBD1 (5 bases). Germline V gene data show CDR1 as MGHDK and CDR2 as SYGVNS. CDR3 length: 15 residues. Trimming left V 7 bases short and J 5 bases short, with 20 bases between. CDR3 protein: CASTPSSGGGTEAFF. The CDR3 coding sequence is TGTGCCAGCACACCTTCCTCGGGGGGGGGAACTGAAGCTTTCTTT.

The CDR3 coding sequence is TGTGCCATCAGAGGGGGGACTAGCGGGAGCACAGATACGCAGTATTTT. Amino acid sequence: CAIRGGTSGSTDTQYF. The J gene is TRBJ2-3, the V gene TRBV10-3, with 12 bases aligning to TRBD2. The CDR3 runs 16 residues. The germline CDR1 and CDR2 sequences are ENHRY and SYGVKD. The junction had 4 bases not matched to a gene; V was cut back by 6 bases and J by 0 bases.

The chain is built from TRBV19 and TRBJ2-1, with TRBD1 matching over 8 bases. This CDR3 is built from 14 residues. J gave up 5 bases and V 6 bases, and 6 bases lay outside the gene matches. Looked up from germline, CDR1 is LNHDA and CDR2 is SQIVND (reference sequence). CDR3 sequence: CASRDRANNNEQFF. In DNA, the CDR3 is TGTGCCAGTAGGGACAGGGCTAATAACAATGAGCAGTTCTTC. Combining the CDR3 with reference TRBV19 and TRBJ2-1 gives the whole variable domain DGGITQSPKYLFRKEGQNVTLSCEQNLNHDAMYWYRQDPGQGLRLIYYSQIVNDFQKGDIAEGYSVSREKKESFPLTVTSAQKNPTAFYLCASRDRANNNEQFFGPGTRLTVL.

The chain uses TRBV5-6 and TRBJ1-2, with 9 bases fitting TRBD1. The CDR3 length is 14 residues. With V trimmed by 6 bases and J by 3 bases, 6 bases remained unmatched. CDR1 is SGHDT, CDR2 YYEEEE, per germline. The CDR3 loop reads CASIKQGAHYGYTF. CDR3 nucleotide sequence: TGTGCCAGCATAAAACAGGGGGCACACTATGGCTACACCTTC.

The chain combines TRBV5-6 with TRBJ2-3, with 7 bases identical to TRBD2. From germline, CDR1 is SGHDT and CDR2 YYEEEE. V trimming: 3 bases; J trimming: 2 bases; junction bases outside the gene matches: 18. The CDR3 is 19 amino acids. CDR3 bases: TGTGCCAGCAGCTCCTTTGTGGGGTCCCCTAGCGGCTCCACAGATACGCAGTATTTT. Protein sequence: CASSSFVGSPSGSTDTQYF.

This sequence joins TRBV19 and TRBJ2-2, with a weak D call TRBD1 (5 bases). The CDR3 sequence is 16 residues long. Between the trimmed V and J ends, which lost 6 bases and 1 base, there was a span of 15 bases. Germline V lookup: CDR1 LNHDA, CDR2 SQIVND (reference sequence). This chain's CDR3 is CASRQLKDKNTGELFF. The CDR3 coding sequence is TGTGCCAGTAGACAACTGAAGGACAAGAACACCGGGGAGCTGTTTTTT.

A single count supports this clone. V and J are TRBV5-1 and TRBJ2-3; weak D call: TRBD1 (7 bases). The germline CDR1 and CDR2 sequences are SGHRS and YFSETQ. The CDR3 is made up of 15 amino acids. Trimming shortened V by 4 bases and J by 6 bases, and 18 bases separated the two germline ends. CDR3 sequence reads: CASSENRGGRDTQYF. The CDR3 coding sequence is TGCGCCAGCAGCGAGAACAGGGGAGGTCGTGATACGCAGTATTTT.

The chain recombines TRBV6-1 with TRBJ2-7; D is ambiguous. Germline values: CDR1 MNHNS, CDR2 SASEGT. The V end lost 0 bases, the J end lost 2 bases, and 23 bases lay between the germline ends. This CDR3 contains 19 residues. CDR3 DNA sequence: TGTGCCAGCAGTGAAGCCCTCTACTTATCCTCCACCAAGACCTACGAGCAGTACTTC. This encodes CASSEALYLSSTKTYEQYF.

The rearrangement uses TRBV9 and TRBJ1-1, with a tentative D call TRBD1 (5 bases). Trimming pared 4 bases from V and 5 bases from J, leaving 18 bases between. There are 15 residues in the CDR3. Germline V gene sequence: CDR1 SGDLS, CDR2 YYNGEE. The CDR3 protein is CASSTRSGLQTEAFF. CDR3 in DNA: TGTGCCAGCAGCACCCGCTCAGGGTTACAGACTGAAGCTTTCTTT.

This rearrangement joins TRBV5-6 to TRBJ2-7; D may be TRBD1 (5 bases). V lost 0 bases to trimming and J lost 3 bases, with 13 bases between them. The CDR3 loop spans 15 amino acids. Germline CDR1 reads SGHDT; CDR2 reads YYEEEE. For the CDR3, the DNA is TGTGCCAGCAGCTTGGGGGGCACGATCTACTACGAGCAGTACTTC. Amino acids: CASSLGGTIYYEQYF.

This clone has more than one count but fewer than ten. The chain is built from TRBV5-1 and TRBJ1-1; 7 bases line up with TRBD1. CDR3 length: 15 residues. J lost 4 bases, V lost 0 bases, and 6 bases had no gene match. Germline V CDR1 and CDR2: SGHRS, YFSETQ. CDR3 DNA sequence: TGCGCCAGCAGCTTGGTTGGGGCAGGGGGCACTGAAGCTTTCTTT. This translates into CASSLVGAGGTEAFF.